Reported below is one T cell receptor beta chain. It has no known antigen specificity. No quality values exist for individual bases; no much larger clone is one base distant. V and J lose 3 bases and 6 bases, and a span of 12 bases separates them. The germline V gene encodes CDR1 SNHLY and CDR2 FYNNEI. Including cysteine and phenylalanine, the CDR3 has 14 amino acids. The retained sequence is limited to the CDR3, 42 bases, with the frame set at the first base. This record belongs to a study of blood T cells in healthy people across ages (dated by TCRdb to the mid-2010s). For the study in its entirety: Template switching captured roughly one uniquely barcoded TCR beta cDNA molecule per two T cells in model experiments. The donors were divided into four age groups: young (average around 17 years), middle-aged (about 40), aged (about 56) and long-lived (about 79). Age-related changes in TCR beta repertoire diversity were measured in the study by deep sequencing normalized with unique cDNA molecular identifiers. To avoid experimental bias, donors of different ages were distributed randomly across sequencing lanes. Using the same blood draw, the study looked at two additional independent replicas of 1 million unique cDNA reads for two donors, one aged 18 to 30 and the other aged 80 or older.

Preparation of the library involved 5' RACE. The reads were generated on an Illumina HiSeq 2500. A second 7 to 11 cycle PCR used a sample-barcoded 5' primer and a J-beta primer mix. A unique molecular identifier was introduced onto each TCR beta cDNA molecule by a template-switch 5' adaptor carrying 12 random nucleotides. At least 2.5 million CDR3-containing paired-end reads were obtained from each sample. The Mint cDNA synthesis kit, primed by a TRBC-specific oligonucleotide, was used to synthesize first-strand cDNA from all RNA. Following uracil-DNA glycosylase treatment, a first 18-cycle PCR with universal primers M1SS and BC2_uni_R was performed on all cDNA. In the source study's methods: Normalization of each sample was performed by random selection of 1 million high-quality reads, each carrying a distinct molecular identifier. Instead of being binned into consensus sequences, reads that shared molecular identifiers were thrown out. CDR3 identification, clonotype clustering and error correction used MiTCR with a Q25 quality threshold and the strictest error-elimination algorithm. A nonparametric unseen species model with Euler transformation was used to estimate a lower bound on total TCR beta diversity. TCRdb ran its own pipeline on the public reads, namely fastp trimming at Q25 and MiXCR clone calling, and kept in-frame beta chains. Each entry merges the rows of one CDR3 protein and shows their most common DNA and genes. The V and J calls follow TCRdb's processing rather than the paper's. The sample contains fewer than 2,000,000 distinct CDR3 sequences, around 36% of them found a single time. Around 11% of the sample is held by the ten biggest clonotypes.

Overall study outcomes, separate from this receptor: Total diversity estimates from one million sequenced T cells were considered lower bounds and underestimates. Because the CMV infection status of the donors was unknown, age-related changes in expanded clonotypes may potentially have been confounded. Since profiling was done on bulk unsorted PBMCs, naive and antigen-experienced compartments could not be conclusively compared. The percentage of naive T cells measured by flow cytometry correlated strongly with observed TCR beta diversity. Observed TCR beta diversity per million T cells fell roughly linearly with age, and a significant reduction was already apparent by age about 38. Compared with the aged group, more naive CD4+ T cells, fewer expanded clones and increased TCR diversity were shown by the long-lived group, suggesting age selection.

Systemically healthy Caucasian individuals from Russia, some 36 in total and aged about 6 to 95 years, were included as donors. Ten milliliters of peripheral blood were collected from each donor into EDTA-treated Vacutainer tubes. PBMCs were isolated by Ficoll-Paque density-gradient centrifugation, with at least 6 million obtained per sample. Total RNA, at least 6 micrograms per sample, was extracted from PBMCs with Trizol reagent. The percentages of naive CD45RAhigh/CD27high T cells were determined by flow cytometry on a PBMC aliquot from every donor. The V and J segments used are TRBV2 and TRBJ2-1; matching of 6 bases hints at TRBD2 as the D gene. Sequenced: blood. This TCR was sampled from a woman aged 30 to 39 in good health. The DNA is TGTGCCAGCAGTGAGGGGGGTATCCTCAATGAGCAGTTCTTC. Its protein product is CASSEGGILNEQFF.